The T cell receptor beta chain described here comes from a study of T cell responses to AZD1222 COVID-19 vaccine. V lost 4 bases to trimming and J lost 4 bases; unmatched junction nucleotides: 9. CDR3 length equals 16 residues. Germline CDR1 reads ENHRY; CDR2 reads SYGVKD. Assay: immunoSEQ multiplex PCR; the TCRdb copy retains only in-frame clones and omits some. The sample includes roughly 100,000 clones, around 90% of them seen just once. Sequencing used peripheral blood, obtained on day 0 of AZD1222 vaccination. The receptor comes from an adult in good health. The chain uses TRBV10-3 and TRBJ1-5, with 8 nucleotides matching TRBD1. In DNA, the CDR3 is TGTGCCATCAGTGGTTCGACTACAGGGGGAAATCAGCCCCAGCATTTT. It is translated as CAISGSTTGGNQPQHF.